This T cell receptor (beta chain) was captured by sequencing in a study of shared clonotypes between healthy human individuals. Germline V gene lookup returns CDR1 GTSNPN and CDR2 SVGIG (reference sequence). The CDR3 has 16 residues. Trimming took 7 bases from V and 0 from J, leaving 19 bases between them. At a deep level, the assay was run. The unsorted PBMC sample used ten immunoSEQ deep assay plates. Repertoires were generated with immunoSEQ multiplex PCR, while TCRdb's copy carries only in-frame clones and drops some. The table records hundreds of thousands of clones, approximately 80% of them present only once. Adult Caucasians living in Nashville, Tennessee made up all of the donors. Roughly 99 million PBMCs were counted before genomic DNA extraction. This clone appeared many times.

The sequencing sample was made of PBMCs. The chain employs TRBV30 and TRBJ1-3; D gene ambiguous. The receptor was isolated from a woman between 35 and 50 years old in good health. Some clones in this sample may be carry-over from other donors' samples. In DNA form, the CDR3 reads TGTGCCTCTACCCGGACCCTGGAGAGCTCTGGAAACACCATATATTTT. As protein: CASTRTLESSGNTIYF.